The 11 T cell receptor beta chains listed next were all sequenced from one sample in a study of T cells in Graves' hyperthyroidism and ophthalmopathy (dated by TCRdb to between 2018 and 2020). The library was produced with multiplex PCR. Sequenced on an Illumina HiSeq 2000. Amplification of TCR beta CDR3 regions was carried out from RNA transcripts. A first-round RT-PCR of the TCR CDR3 used the HTBI primer set with the Qiagen OneStep RT-PCR kit. TCRdb reanalyzed the raw reads on its own, using fastp at Q25 for trimming and MiXCR for clone calling, and kept in-frame beta chains. Identical CDR3 protein sequences are pooled into one entry, listed with their most common genes and DNA. The sample table shows more than 550,000 distinct CDR3 sequences, and around 19% are seen once. 16% of the sample goes to the ten largest clones. Material for sequencing was blood. The receptors here all came from a woman aged 45-59 years with Graves' hyperthyroidism that later progressed to Graves' ophthalmopathy.

The chain combines TRBV7-2 with TRBJ1-4, with 12 positions matching TRBD1. Germline V gene sequence: CDR1 SGHTA, CDR2 FQGNSA. V dropped 6 bases and J dropped 8; count of bases not matched to a gene: 7. The CDR3 has 15 amino acids. The CDR3, as DNA: TGTGCCAGCAGTCGGACCGGGACAGGGGGCGAAAAACTGTTTTTT. Encoded protein: CASSRTGTGGEKLFF.

This clonotype was detected only a few times. The chain employs TRBV5-6 and TRBJ1-5; possibly TRBD1 for D (6 bases). Germline CDR1 and CDR2: SGHDT and YYEEEE. V was clipped by 3 bases and J by 1 base, with 14 bases between them. The CDR3 length is 16 residues. Here the CDR3 DNA reads TGTGCCAGCAGCTCGCTCAGGGGATTAAGCAATCAGCCCCAGCATTTT. As protein: CASSSLRGLSNQPQHF.

The rearrangement joins TRBV9 to TRBJ1-1, with 8 positions matching TRBD1. The CDR3 runs 12 residues. V shed 0 bases and J 11 bases; nucleotides not matched to a gene: 3. CDR1 SGDLS and CDR2 YYNGEE come from the germline V gene. The chain's CDR3 is CASSVETGVAFF. CDR3 nucleotide sequence: TGTGCCAGCAGCGTAGAGACAGGGGTGGCTTTCTTT. Full variable domain (rest looked up from reference TRBV9 and TRBJ1-1): DSGVTQTPKHLITATGQRVTLRCSPRSGDLSVYWYQQSLDQGLQFLIQYYNGEERAKGNILERFSAQQFPDLHSELNLSSLELGDSALYFCASSVETGVAFFGQGTRLTVV.

This clonotype has ten or more counts. The chain is built from TRBV7-2 and TRBJ2-3; 9 nucleotides line up with TRBD2. This CDR3 is built from 18 residues. The J segment lost 0 bases and the V segment lost 1 base, leaving 8 bases of the junction unmatched. Germline V gives CDR1 SGHTA, CDR2 FQGNSA. CDR3 DNA sequence: TGTGCCAGCAGCTTAGTGGCGCGGGGGGGTTCTAGCACAGATACGCAGTATTTT. This gives the protein CASSLVARGGSSTDTQYF.

The gene calls are TRBV6-6 and TRBJ2-3; 11 bases align to TRBD2. The V and J ends lost 2 bases and 3 bases, in that order; junction bases with no gene match: 10. This CDR3 has 18 amino acids. Germline V gives CDR1 MNHNY, CDR2 SVGAGI (reference sequence). DNA for the CDR3: TGTGCCAGCAGTTACCCTCCAACTAGCGGGGGCTCGACAGATACGCAGTATTTT. This codes for CASSYPPTSGGSTDTQYF.

This clonotype was picked up many times. The chain links TRBV20-1 to TRBJ1-6, with D perhaps matching TRBD1 (6 bases). Trimming stripped 0 bases from V and 7 bases from J, with 19 bases between. The CDR3 loop spans 17 amino acids. Germline CDR1 DFQATT, CDR2 SNEGSKA (reference sequence). The CDR3 DNA follows: TGCAGTGCTAGAGACCGGGGGGGCACAGGGCGGAATTCACCCCTCCACTTT. Protein: CSARDRGGTGRNSPLHF.

The table lists this clonotype with a few counts. The rearrangement joins TRBV20-1 to TRBJ2-7, with D unresolved. The germline CDR1 and CDR2 sequences are DFQATT and SNEGSKA (reference sequence). The V end lost 6 bases, the J end lost 2 bases, and 11 bases lay between the germline ends. The CDR3 sequence is 12 residues long. The CDR3: CSANIGAYEQYF. Written as DNA, the CDR3 is TGCAGTGCAAACATTGGAGCCTACGAGCAGTACTTC.

This chain joins TRBV18 and TRBJ1-4; 8 bases agree with TRBD1. The V and J ends lost 4 bases and 4 bases, in that order; junction bases with no gene match: 2. This CDR3 spans 14 amino acids. Germline values: CDR1 KGHSH, CDR2 LQKENI. The CDR3 here is CASSRGQDNEKLFF. CDR3 sequence (DNA): TGTGCCAGCTCACGGGGACAGGATAATGAAAAACTGTTTTTT.

This clonotype has only a few counts. The chain links TRBV20-1 to TRBJ1-1; D perhaps matches TRBD1 (6 bases). From germline, CDR1 is DFQATT and CDR2 SNEGSKA (reference sequence). V dropped 1 base and J dropped 6 bases, with 15 bases sitting between them. The CDR3 totals 14 residues. CDR3 region: CSARGSGGGSEAFF. The CDR3 bases are TGCAGTGCTAGAGGATCGGGGGGGGGCTCTGAAGCTTTCTTT.

This clonotype was observed at least ten times. V and J are TRBV20-1 and TRBJ2-5, with D uncertain. The germline V and J ends were trimmed by 5 bases and 5 bases, with 18 bases remaining between them. Per the germline V gene, CDR1 is DFQATT and CDR2 is SNEGSKA (reference sequence). The CDR3 length is 14 residues. CDR3 in DNA: TGCAGTGCTGAAATGTCCTACCCTGAGGAGACCCAGTACTTC. Translated, it gives CSAEMSYPEETQYF.

V usage is TRBV6-1 and J usage is TRBJ1-4, with D perhaps TRBD1 (5 bases). Trimming removed 4 bases at V and 3 bases at J, with 9 bases between. CDR1 and CDR2 from the germline V gene are MNHNS and SASEGT. The CDR3 runs 14 residues. CDR3 residues: CASSARQPNEKLFF. Written as DNA, the CDR3 is TGTGCCAGCAGTGCCCGACAGCCTAATGAAAAACTGTTTTTT.